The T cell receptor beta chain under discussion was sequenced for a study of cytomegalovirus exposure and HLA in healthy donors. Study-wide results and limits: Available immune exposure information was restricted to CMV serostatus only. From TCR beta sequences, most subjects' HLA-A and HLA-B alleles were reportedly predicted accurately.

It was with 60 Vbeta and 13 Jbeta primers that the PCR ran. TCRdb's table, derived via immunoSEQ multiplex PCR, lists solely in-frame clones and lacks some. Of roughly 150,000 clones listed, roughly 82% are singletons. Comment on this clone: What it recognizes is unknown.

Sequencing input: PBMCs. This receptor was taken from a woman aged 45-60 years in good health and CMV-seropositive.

CDR3 region: CASSLGQIMNTEAFF. DNA of the CDR3: TGTGCCAGCAGCTTGGGACAGATAATGAACACTGAAGCTTTCTTT. The chain has TRBV5-6 and TRBJ1-1; a weak D match, TRBD1 (5 bases). CDR3 length: 15 residues. V lost 0 bases, J lost 0 bases, and 9 bases lay in between. In germline, CDR1 is SGHDT, CDR2 YYEEEE. Using reference TRBV5-6 and TRBJ1-1 for the parts outside the CDR3, the full variable domain is DAGVTQSPTHLIKTRGQQVTLRCSPKSGHDTVSWYQQALGQGPQFIFQYYEEEERQRGNFPDRFSGHQFPNYSSELNVNALLLGDSALYLCASSLGQIMNTEAFFGQGTRLTVV.